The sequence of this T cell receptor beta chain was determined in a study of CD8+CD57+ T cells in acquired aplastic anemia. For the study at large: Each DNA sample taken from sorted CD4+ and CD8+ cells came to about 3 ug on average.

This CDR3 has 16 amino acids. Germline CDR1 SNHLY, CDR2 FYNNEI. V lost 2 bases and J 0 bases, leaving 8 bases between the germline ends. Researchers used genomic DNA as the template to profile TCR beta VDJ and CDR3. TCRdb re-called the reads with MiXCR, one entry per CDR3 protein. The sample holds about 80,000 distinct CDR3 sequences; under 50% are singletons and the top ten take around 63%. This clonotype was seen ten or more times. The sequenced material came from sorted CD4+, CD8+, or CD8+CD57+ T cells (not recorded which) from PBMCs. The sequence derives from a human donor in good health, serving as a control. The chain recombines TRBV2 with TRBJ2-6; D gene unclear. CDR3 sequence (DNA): TGTGCCAGCAGTGAAACCCCCCACTCTGGGGCCAACGTCCTGACTTTC. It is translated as CASSETPHSGANVLTF.